The T cell receptor beta chain under discussion was sequenced for a study of brain metastases from non-small cell lung cancer. CDR3 length equals 20 residues. This clone was seen only once. This table comes from immunoSEQ multiplex PCR, and its TCRdb copy is limited to in-frame clones, with some not included. The sample gives roughly 520 clones, around 90% of which show up once; approximately 9% is in the top ten. Source material: tissue from a brain metastasis. The sequence came from a donor aged 40 or older with non-small cell lung cancer. The chain employs TRBV21-1 and TRBJ2-3; the D call TRBD2 from the table was never checked on the DNA. TRBV21-1 is annotated as a pseudogene. Written as DNA, the CDR3 is TGTGCCAGCAGCAAACCGAATAGCGGGAGGAGGTCTAGTGGCACAGATACGCAGTATTTT. Amino acids: CASSKPNSGRRSSGTDTQYF.